This T cell receptor (beta chain) was documented in a study of T cells in Graves' hyperthyroidism and ophthalmopathy. This clonotype was seen repeatedly, ten times or more. Regions amplified from RNA transcripts were the TCR beta CDR3 regions. An initial round of RT-PCR targeting the TCR CDR3 relied on the HTBI primer set. TCRdb re-derived calls from the multiplex PCR reads in MiXCR, one entry per CDR3 protein. The sample contains hundreds of thousands of distinct CDR3 sequences, roughly an eighth of which appear only once. Between the trimmed V and J ends, which lost 5 bases and 2 bases, there was a span of 9 bases. CDR1 is SEHNR and CDR2 is FQNEAQ in the germline V gene (reference sequence). The CDR3 consists of 13 residues.

The TCR originated in a man aged 45-65 years with Graves' ophthalmopathy. The chain uses TRBV7-9 and TRBJ1-2; D is unresolved. The sample was blood. The chain's CDR3 is CASSQAANYGYTF. The CDR3 nucleotides read TGTGCCAGCAGCCAGGCAGCAAACTATGGCTACACCTTC.